This T cell receptor beta chain was sequenced in a study of cytomegalovirus exposure and HLA in healthy donors. V was cut by 4 bases and J by 6 bases, with 15 bases left in between. Germline assignment: CDR1 SGDLS and CDR2 YYNGEE. The CDR3 covers 14 residues. Donors were nominally healthy when sampled, though unrecorded immune exposures were likely. With 60 Vbeta and 13 Jbeta primers, the PCR was carried out. The data were produced by immunoSEQ multiplex PCR, yet TCRdb's version contains in-frame clones alone and is incomplete. The sample shows some 180,000 clones, around three quarters of them seen only once.

The V call is TRBV9, the J call TRBJ2-3; tentative D call: TRBD2 (7 bases). This clonotype originated in a woman aged 25 to 39 in good health and CMV-seronegative. Sequencing was performed on PBMCs. The CDR3 spells CASSPPAGADTQYF. The CDR3 DNA is TGTGCCAGCAGCCCCCCGGCGGGGGCCGATACGCAGTATTTT.